This T cell receptor (beta chain) stems from a study of blood T cell repertoires in COVID-19. Seattle patients were enrolled during active infection and followed longitudinally. Germline CDR1 is SGHTA and CDR2 is FQGTGA. The CDR3 consists of 16 residues. V was pared by 5 bases and J by 2 bases, with 8 bases of the junction left unmatched. Sequencing was performed with immunoSEQ multiplex PCR; in TCRdb, only in-frame clones are kept and a portion is missing. The sample shows 300,000 to 350,000 clones, 90% of them seen only once. This clone was seen only once. V usage is TRBV7-3 and J usage is TRBJ2-5; 10 nucleotides line up with TRBD2. The TCR comes from a woman aged 25 to 39 with COVID-19, enrolled during active disease. Input material: peripheral blood. The CDR3 region is CASSLGTSAKQETQYF. Written as DNA, the CDR3 is TGTGCCAGCAGCCTAGGGACTAGCGCGAAACAAGAGACCCAGTACTTC.